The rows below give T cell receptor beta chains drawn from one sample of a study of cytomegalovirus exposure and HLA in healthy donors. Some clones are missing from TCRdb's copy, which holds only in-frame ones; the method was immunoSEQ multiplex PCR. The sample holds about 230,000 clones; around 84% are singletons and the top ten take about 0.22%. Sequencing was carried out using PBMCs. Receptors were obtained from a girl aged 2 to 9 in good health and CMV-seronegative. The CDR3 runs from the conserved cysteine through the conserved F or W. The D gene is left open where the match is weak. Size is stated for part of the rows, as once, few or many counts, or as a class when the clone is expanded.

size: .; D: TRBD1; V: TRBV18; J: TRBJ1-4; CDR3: CASSLNRGRSEKLFF; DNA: TGTGCCAGCTCCCTGAACAGGGGGCGGAGTGAAAAACTGTTTTTT
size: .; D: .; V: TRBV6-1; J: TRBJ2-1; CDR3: CASSGGTGHGPNEQFF; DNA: TGTGCCAGCAGTGGGGGAACAGGGCACGGTCCCAATGAGCAGTTCTTC
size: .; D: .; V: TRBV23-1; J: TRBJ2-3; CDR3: CASSQSEPGGTDTQYF; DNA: TGCGCCAGCAGTCAATCCGAGCCAGGGGGGACAGATACGCAGTATTTT
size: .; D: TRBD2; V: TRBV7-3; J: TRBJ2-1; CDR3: CASSPAGGLSEQFF; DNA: TGTGCCAGCAGCCCGGCGGGGGGGCTCAGTGAGCAGTTCTTC
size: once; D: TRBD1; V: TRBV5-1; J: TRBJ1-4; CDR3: CASSLAGQNNEKLFF; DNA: TGCGCCAGCAGCCTGGCGGGACAGAATAATGAAAAACTGTTTTTT
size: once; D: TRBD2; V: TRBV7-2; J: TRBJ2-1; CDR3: CASSPPLGRAYNEQFF; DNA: TGTGCCAGCAGCCCACCCCTCGGGAGGGCCTACAATGAGCAGTTCTTC
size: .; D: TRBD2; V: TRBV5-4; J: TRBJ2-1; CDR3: CASSLKLAGDNEQFF; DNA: TGTGCCAGCAGCTTGAAACTAGCGGGAGATAATGAGCAGTTCTTC
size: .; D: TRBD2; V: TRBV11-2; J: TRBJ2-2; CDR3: CASSWGGDGELFF; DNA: TGTGCCAGCAGCTGGGGGGGAGACGGGGAGCTGTTTTTT
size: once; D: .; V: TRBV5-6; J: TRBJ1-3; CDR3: CASSLSPAAGNTIYF; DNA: TGTGCCAGCAGCTTGTCCCCGGCGGCTGGAAACACCATATATTTT
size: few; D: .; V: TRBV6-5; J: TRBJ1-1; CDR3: CASKTASEAFF; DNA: TGTGCCAGCAAGACAGCTAGTGAAGCTTTCTTT
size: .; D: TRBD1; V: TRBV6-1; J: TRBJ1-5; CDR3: CASSRDRGLNQPRHF; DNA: TGTGCCAGCAGTAGGGACAGGGGACTCAATCAGCCCCGGCATTTT
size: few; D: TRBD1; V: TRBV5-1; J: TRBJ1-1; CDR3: CASSFDRGDTEAFF; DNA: TGCGCCAGCAGCTTTGACAGGGGGGACACTGAAGCTTTCTTT
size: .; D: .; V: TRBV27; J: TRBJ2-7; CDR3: CASSLGGPLSYEQYF; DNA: TGTGCCAGCAGTTTGGGAGGTCCGCTCTCCTACGAGCAGTACTTC
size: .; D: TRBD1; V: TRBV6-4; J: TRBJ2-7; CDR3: CASRLLSHRGPRPYEQYF; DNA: TGTGCCAGCAGACTACTGAGTCACAGGGGGCCCCGGCCCTACGAGCAGTACTTC
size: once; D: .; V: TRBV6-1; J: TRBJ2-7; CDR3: CASSYGGTSYEQYF; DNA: TGTGCCAGCAGTTATGGGGGGACCTCCTACGAGCAGTACTTC
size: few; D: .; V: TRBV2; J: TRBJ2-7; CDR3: CASSGSPYEQYF; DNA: TGTGCCAGCTCCGGGTCGCCCTACGAGCAGTACTTC
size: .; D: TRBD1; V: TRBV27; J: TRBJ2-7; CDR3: CASWDSYEQYF; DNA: TGTGCCAGCTGGGACAGCTACGAGCAGTACTTC
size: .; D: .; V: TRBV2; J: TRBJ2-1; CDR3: CASTRRGFNEQFF; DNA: TGTGCCAGCACCCGCAGGGGTTTCAATGAGCAGTTCTTC
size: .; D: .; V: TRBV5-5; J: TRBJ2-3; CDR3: CASSLEIQDRTDTQYF; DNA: TGTGCCAGCAGCTTGGAAATACAGGATCGCACAGATACGCAGTATTTT
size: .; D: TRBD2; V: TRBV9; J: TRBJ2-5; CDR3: CASSVAGEGTQYF; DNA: TGTGCCAGCAGCGTAGCGGGGGAGGGGACCCAGTACTTC
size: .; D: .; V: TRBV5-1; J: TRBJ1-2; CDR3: CASSRQGTSNYGYTF; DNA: TGCGCCAGCAGCCGCCAGGGGACGTCTAACTATGGCTACACCTTC
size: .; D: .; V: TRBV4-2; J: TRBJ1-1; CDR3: CASSLEGQGRVTEAFF; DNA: TGTGCCAGCAGCCTGGAAGGGCAGGGGCGAGTCACTGAAGCTTTCTTT
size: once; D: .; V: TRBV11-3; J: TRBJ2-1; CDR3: CASSPAQGLLSSYNEQFF; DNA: TGTGCCAGCAGCCCTGCACAGGGTCTGCTGAGCTCCTACAATGAGCAGTTCTTC
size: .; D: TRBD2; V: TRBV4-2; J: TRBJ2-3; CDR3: CASSQLSGIYTDTQYF; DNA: TGTGCCAGCAGCCAATTGAGCGGGATATACACAGATACGCAGTATTTT
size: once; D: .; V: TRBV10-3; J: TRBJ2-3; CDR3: CAIGDPRGRLADTQYF; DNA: TGTGCCATCGGGGATCCCCGTGGGAGGTTGGCAGATACGCAGTATTTT
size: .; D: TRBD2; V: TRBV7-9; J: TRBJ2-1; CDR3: CASSISGSSYNEQFF; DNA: TGTGCCAGCAGCATCAGCGGGAGCTCCTACAATGAGCAGTTCTTC
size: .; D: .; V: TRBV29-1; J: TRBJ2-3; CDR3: CSVAGASTDTQYF; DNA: TGCAGCGTGGCAGGTGCTAGCACAGATACGCAGTATTTT
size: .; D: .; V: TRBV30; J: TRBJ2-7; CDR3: CAWSVQGVRHEQYF; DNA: TGTGCCTGGAGTGTACAGGGTGTCCGTCACGAGCAGTACTTC
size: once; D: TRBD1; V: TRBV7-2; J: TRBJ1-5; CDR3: CASSPTGTVQPQHF; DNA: TGTGCCAGCAGCCCGACAGGGACGGTTCAGCCCCAGCATTTT
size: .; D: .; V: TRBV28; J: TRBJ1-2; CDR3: CAIRDTNYGYTF; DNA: TGTGCCATCCGAGACACAAACTATGGCTACACCTTC
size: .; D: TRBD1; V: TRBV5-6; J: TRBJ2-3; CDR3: CASSLIQGVADTQYF; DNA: TGTGCCAGCAGCTTGATACAGGGGGTCGCAGATACGCAGTATTTT
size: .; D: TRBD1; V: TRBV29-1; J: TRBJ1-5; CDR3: CSVATPSGTGGNQPQHF; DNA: TGCAGCGTCGCTACGCCGTCCGGGACAGGAGGAAATCAGCCCCAGCATTTT
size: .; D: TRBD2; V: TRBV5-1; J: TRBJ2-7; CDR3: CASSLSGSSYEQYF; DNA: TGCGCCAGCAGCTTGAGCGGGAGCTCCTACGAGCAGTACTTC
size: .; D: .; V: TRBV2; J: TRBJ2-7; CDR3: CASSGQYEQYF; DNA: TGTGCCAGCAGTGGTCAGTACGAGCAGTACTTC
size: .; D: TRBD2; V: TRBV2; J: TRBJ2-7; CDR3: CASSRGGTGRYEQYF; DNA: TGTGCCAGCAGCCGGGGAGGGACGGGGAGATACGAGCAGTACTTC
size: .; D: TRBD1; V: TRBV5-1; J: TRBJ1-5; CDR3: CASSWGQGPQPQHF; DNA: TGCGCCAGCAGCTGGGGACAGGGTCCCCAGCCCCAGCATTTT
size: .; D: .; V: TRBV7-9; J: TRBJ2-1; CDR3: CAGVDRRREGEQFF; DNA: TGTGCCGGGGTAGACAGACGGAGGGAAGGTGAGCAGTTCTTC